A selection of T cell receptor beta chains follows, all from one sample in a study of T cell repertoires in cytomegalovirus infection. One entry per CDR3 protein, called by TCRdb with MiXCR from the reads. Here the sample spans about 400,000 distinct CDR3 sequences, 15% to 20% being singletons. The sequenced sample consisted of PBMCs. All receptors derive from a human donor in good health (CMV status not recorded). Some clones in this sample may be carry-over from other donors' samples. CDR3s include the opening cysteine and the closing phenylalanine or tryptophan. A D gene is named only where the DNA matches it firmly. The listing skips clone size in some rows; elsewhere it reads once, few, many or a size class.

d_call j_call v_call clone_size cdr3_aa cdr3_nt
NA TRBJ2-7 TRBV7-2 many CASSIGTTYEQYF TGTGCCAGCAGTATTGGGACGACCTACGAGCAGTACTTC
NA TRBJ2-6 TRBV6-2/TRBV6-3 NA CASSYPPYGANVLTF TGTGCCAGCAGTTACCCCCCTTACGGGGCCAACGTCCTGACTTTC
NA TRBJ1-1 TRBV7-9 many CASSHAGTPIGAFF TGTGCCAGCAGTCACGCCGGGACCCCGATCGGAGCTTTCTTT
NA TRBJ2-6 TRBV7-2 many CASSQGSAQTSGANVLTF TGTGCCAGCAGCCAGGGGAGCGCACAAACATCTGGGGCCAACGTCCTGACTTTC
TRBD2 TRBJ2-4 TRBV7-2 many CASSPGLAGGIGDIQYF TGTGCCAGCAGCCCTGGACTAGCGGGAGGGATTGGGGACATTCAGTACTTC
TRBD2 TRBJ2-3 TRBV20-1 few CSASTSGGGFGTQYF TGCAGTGCCAGCACTAGCGGGGGTGGTTTTGGTACGCAGTATTTT
NA TRBJ1-5 TRBV18 NA CASSPSSPEPQHF TGTGCCAGCTCGCCCAGCTCCCCGGAGCCCCAGCATTTT
NA TRBJ1-1 TRBV20-1 many CSVIRDIDTEAFF TGCAGCGTGATTCGGGACATCGACACTGAAGCTTTCTTT
NA TRBJ1-2 TRBV4-1 NA CASSQEIRQGYGYTF TGCGCCAGCAGCCAAGAAATAAGGCAGGGGTATGGCTACACCTTC
TRBD1 TRBJ1-1 TRBV7-8 NA CASSFGRGRKGEAFF TGTGCCAGCAGCTTCGGCAGGGGGCGCAAGGGTGAAGCTTTCTTT
NA TRBJ1-4 TRBV2 few CASSARVTREKLFF TGTGCCAGCAGCGCCAGAGTGACCCGTGAAAAACTGTTTTTT
NA TRBJ2-1 TRBV6-2/TRBV6-3 NA CASKTGYNEQFF TGTGCCAGCAAGACGGGGTACAATGAGCAGTTCTTC
NA TRBJ1-1 TRBV29-1 NA CSVQPMNTEAFF TGCAGCGTTCAACCCATGAACACTGAAGCTTTCTTT
NA TRBJ2-3 TRBV27 NA CASSLRARKTDTQYF TGTGCCAGCAGTTTAAGGGCTAGAAAGACAGATACGCAGTATTTT
NA TRBJ1-4 TRBV28 many CASSSRQSVDEKLFF TGTGCCAGCAGTTCCAGACAGAGCGTTGATGAAAAACTGTTTTTT
NA TRBJ2-7 TRBV7-6 many CASSPQGHSSYEQYF TGTGCCAGCAGCCCCCAGGGACACAGCTCCTACGAGCAGTACTTC
TRBD1 TRBJ1-2 TRBV20-1 NA CSARRGERTGYGYTF TGCAGTGCTAGGCGAGGGGAGAGGACAGGGTATGGCTACACCTTC
NA TRBJ1-1 TRBV14 NA CASSQEIRTEAFF TGTGCCAGCAGCCAAGAGATTCGCACTGAAGCTTTCTTT
TRBD2 TRBJ2-5 TRBV5-4 once CASSAGLAGKETQYF TGTGCCAGCAGCGCGGGACTAGCGGGTAAAGAGACCCAGTACTTC
NA TRBJ2-2 TRBV11-2 NA CASSLGLQPVELFF TGTGCCAGCAGCTTAGGTCTCCAACCGGTGGAGCTGTTTTTT
NA TRBJ2-5 TRBV5-1 NA CASSPDSSPVETQYF TGCGCCAGCAGCCCTGACAGTTCACCCGTGGAGACCCAGTACTTC
NA TRBJ2-1 TRBV6-8 NA CASSYFAGEVGSSEQFF TGTGCCAGCAGTTACTTCGCAGGGGAAGTCGGCAGCAGTGAGCAGTTCTTC
NA TRBJ1-5 TRBV20-1 NA CSAREGSQPQHF TGCAGTGCTAGAGAGGGGTCCCAGCCCCAGCATTTT
TRBD2 TRBJ2-7 TRBV7-2 many CASSRTGGSGNYEQYF TGTGCCAGCAGTCGCACCGGGGGTAGCGGGAATTACGAGCAGTACTTC
NA TRBJ1-2 TRBV20-1 few CSVEGTNYGYTF TGCAGTGTAGAGGGGACTAACTATGGCTACACCTTC
TRBD1 TRBJ2-7 TRBV6-2/TRBV6-3 few CASSYYPGQGAMEQYF TGTGCCAGCAGTTATTACCCGGGACAGGGAGCAATGGAGCAGTACTTC
NA TRBJ1-5 TRBV12-3/TRBV12-4 few CASRGRANQPQHF TGTGCCAGCCGGGGGAGGGCGAATCAGCCCCAGCATTTT
NA TRBJ2-1 TRBV19 few CASSMGPSSEFF TGTGCCAGTAGTATGGGCCCCAGCTCGGAGTTCTTC
NA TRBJ1-5 TRBV19 many CASSLRWTVSNQPQHF TGTGCCAGTAGTTTAAGATGGACAGTAAGCAATCAGCCCCAGCATTTT
NA TRBJ1-3 TRBV7-8 NA CASSRSRGQLSGNTIYF TGTGCCAGCAGCCGAAGCAGAGGACAGCTTTCTGGAAACACCATATATTTT
NA TRBJ1-3 TRBV12-5 few CASGLVLQSAGTIYF TGTGCTAGTGGTTTGGTACTACAGTCTGCTGGCACCATATATTTT
TRBD1 TRBJ1-5 TRBV7-9 many CASSKWTGEVDQPQHF TGTGCCAGCAGCAAGTGGACAGGGGAGGTGGATCAGCCCCAGCATTTT
NA TRBJ1-1 TRBV11-2 many CASSIGGDTEAFF TGTGCCAGCAGCATTGGGGGTGACACTGAAGCTTTCTTT
TRBD2 TRBJ2-7 TRBV7-2 many CASSLVPAGGYEQYF TGTGCCAGCAGCTTAGTACCAGCGGGAGGCTACGAGCAGTACTTC
TRBD1 TRBJ2-5 TRBV11-2 few CASSSRQGLRQETQYF TGTGCCAGCAGCTCACGACAGGGGTTGCGGCAAGAGACCCAGTACTTC
TRBD2 TRBJ2-1 TRBV4-3 NA CASSGELAEGGNEQFF TGCGCCAGCAGCGGGGAACTAGCGGAGGGGGGTAATGAGCAGTTCTTC
NA TRBJ2-1 TRBV10-3 few CAIAPPTGDNNEQFF TGTGCCATTGCCCCTCCGACAGGCGACAACAATGAGCAGTTCTTC
NA TRBJ2-1 TRBV6-2/TRBV6-3 NA CASTLIGNEQFF TGTGCCAGCACCCTGATCGGGAATGAGCAGTTCTTC
NA TRBJ2-7 TRBV30 NA CAWSISYEQYF TGTGCCTGGAGTATTAGCTACGAGCAGTACTTC
NA TRBJ2-2 TRBV7-6 many CASSLGDGTGELFF TGTGCCAGCAGCTTAGGGGACGGCACCGGGGAGCTGTTTTTT
NA TRBJ2-5 TRBV6-1 few CASTLGVQETQYF TGTGCCAGCACTCTGGGAGTACAAGAGACCCAGTACTTC
TRBD2 TRBJ2-5 TRBV6-2/TRBV6-3 few CATSPLAGTNQETQYF TGTGCCACCTCACCCCTAGCGGGAACTAACCAAGAGACCCAGTACTTC
NA TRBJ2-1 TRBV7-2 many CASSLTRAGNNEQFF TGTGCCAGCAGCCTAACGAGGGCGGGAAACAATGAGCAGTTCTTC
TRBD1 TRBJ2-3 TRBV7-9 many CASSFVTGGMDTQYF TGTGCCAGCAGCTTTGTAACAGGGGGCATGGATACGCAGTATTTT
NA TRBJ2-3 TRBV7-6 many CASSPLESTDTQYF TGTGCCAGCAGCCCCCTCGAAAGCACAGATACGCAGTATTTT
NA TRBJ2-3 TRBV12-3/TRBV12-4 few CASSRVGADTQYF TGTGCCAGCAGTAGGGTGGGGGCAGATACGCAGTATTTT
NA TRBJ1-2 TRBV5-1 many CASSPDTYGYTF TGCGCCAGCAGCCCCGACACCTATGGCTACACCTTC
NA TRBJ1-2 TRBV19 few CASSIVGADGYTF TGTGCCAGTAGTATAGTGGGAGCTGATGGCTACACCTTC
NA TRBJ2-3 TRBV7-2 many CASSWGRNTDTQYF TGTGCCAGCAGCTGGGGACGAAACACAGATACGCAGTATTTT
NA TRBJ1-5 TRBV12-3/TRBV12-4 many CASRGDTSNQPQHF TGTGCCAGCAGAGGGGACACGAGCAATCAGCCCCAGCATTTT
TRBD1 TRBJ1-2 TRBV4-2 NA CASSQDENRGQGYGYTF TGTGCCAGCAGCCAAGATGAGAATAGGGGGCAGGGCTATGGCTACACCTTC